Each of the 5 T cell receptor beta chains below was sequenced from the same sample in a study of blood T cell repertoires in COVID-19. Clones were read by immunoSEQ multiplex PCR, and TCRdb kept only the in-frame ones, dropping some. The sample carries about 120,000 clones, about four fifths recorded once. The sample taken for sequencing was peripheral blood. All receptors derive from an elderly woman with acute or convalescent COVID-19.

This chain links TRBV7-3 with TRBJ1-2; 11 bases map to TRBD1. The length of the CDR3 is 15 residues. Trimming took 5 bases from V and 3 from J; bases not matched to a gene: 5. The germline CDR1 and CDR2 sequences are SGHTA and FQGTGA. The chain's CDR3 is CASSPGTGGHYGYTF. CDR3 nucleotide sequence: TGTGCCAGCAGCCCAGGGACAGGGGGACACTATGGCTACACCTTC.

The rearrangement joins TRBV19 to TRBJ1-6; D is ambiguous. The germline V gene has CDR1 LNHDA and CDR2 SQIVND (reference sequence). CDR3 length: 15 residues. The V end lost 5 bases, the J end lost 9 bases, and 17 bases lay between the germline ends. DNA for the CDR3: TGTGCCAGTAGTGGAGTGCTCATAGTAGGTTCACCCCTCCACTTT. This encodes CASSGVLIVGSPLHF. The full variable domain, with the rest looked up from reference TRBV19 and TRBJ1-6, is DGGITQSPKYLFRKEGQNVTLSCEQNLNHDAMYWYRQDPGQGLRLIYYSQIVNDFQKGDIAEGYSVSREKKESFPLTVTSAQKNPTAFYLCASSGVLIVGSPLHFGNGTRLTVT.

The gene calls are TRBV3-1 (or the pseudogene TRBV3-2) and TRBJ2-5, with a weak D call TRBD2 (6 bases). The CDR3 is 16 residues long. V lost 0 bases to trimming and J lost 0 bases, with 11 bases between them. Germline values: CDR1 LGHDT, CDR2 YNNKEL (reference sequence). This CDR3 reads CASSQELAAYQETQYF. DNA for the CDR3: TGTGCCAGCAGCCAAGAACTAGCTGCTTACCAAGAGACCCAGTACTTC.

The chain joins TRBV11-2 to TRBJ2-1; 10 bases agree with TRBD2. The CDR3 has 17 amino acids. The V and J ends lost 4 bases and 0 bases, in that order; junction bases with no gene match: 6. Germline CDR1 SGHAT, CDR2 FQNNGV. CDR3 in amino acids: CASSSGSGRPSYNEQFF. The CDR3 coding sequence is TGTGCCAGCAGCTCTGGTAGCGGGAGGCCCTCCTACAATGAGCAGTTCTTC.

CDR3 region: CASSPRTGGDQPQHF. The DNA for the CDR3 is TGTGCCAGCAGCCCCCGGACAGGGGGAGATCAGCCCCAGCATTTT. The genes are TRBV7-2 and TRBJ1-5, with 10 bases fitting TRBD1. J was trimmed by 5 bases and V by 5 bases; bases with no gene match: 6. This CDR3 spans 15 amino acids. CDR1 is SGHTA, CDR2 FQGNSA, per germline.